This T cell receptor (beta chain) was recorded in a study of chemoradiotherapy in HPV16-positive cancers. Study outcomes and limitations: Candidate HPV-specific clones and E7-related TCR motifs grew in tumor during treatment.

Using immunoSEQ multiplex PCR, the repertoire was profiled, and TCRdb retains in-frame clones only, with some absent. This sample has some 5,600 clones, with nearly 80% found just once. The length of the CDR3 is 17 residues. V lost 7 bases to trimming and J lost 5 bases, with 24 bases between them. Per germline, CDR1 WSHSY and CDR2 SAAADI. With respect to this clone: What it recognizes is unknown.

This TCR was recovered from a human donor with HPV-associated anogenital cancer. This sample was taken from a patient who underwent chemoradiotherapy. The V call is TRBV10-2, the J call TRBJ2-1; D is unclear. DNA of the CDR3: TGCGCCAGCATGGGTTTTAAAACACGGCATAGAAACAATGAGCAGTTCTTC. Translation gives CASMGFKTRHRNNEQFF.